This T cell receptor beta chain was recorded in a study of metastatic and nonmetastatic thyroid tumors. Study in general: The authors compared repertoires across blood and tumor or nodule tissue from malignant and benign thyroid patients.

TCRdb re-called the PCR reads through MiXCR. The sample shows over 20,000 clones, roughly 31% of them seen only once. Study conclusions and caveats: In blood and tumor, TCR beta diversity was reportedly significantly higher in malignant thyroid tumors than in benign nodules.

Every patient underwent thyroid surgery untreated. This clone was seen many times. Its antigen is not identified. V dropped 5 bases and J dropped 0 bases, with 15 bases sitting between them. Germline assignment: CDR1 SQVTM and CDR2 ANQGSEA. This CDR3 is 15 amino acids long. The chain links TRBV29-1 to TRBJ2-3; weak D call: TRBD2 (5 bases). The clonotype was recovered from a female donor with papillary thyroid cancer or a benign thyroid nodule (not recorded which). Some clones in this sample may be carry-over from other donors' samples. Sequencing was carried out using blood. CDR3 loop: CSVSIGLLSTDTQYF. Written as DNA, the CDR3 is TGCAGCGTTTCCATAGGACTCCTTAGCACAGATACGCAGTATTTT.